This T cell receptor beta chain was profiled in a study of blood T cell repertoires in COVID-19. Overall study context: PBMCs, B-cell-depleted T cells, or T cells provided the cDNA or gDNA that made up the material.

The CDR3 is 15 residues long. In germline, CDR1 is MNHNS, CDR2 SASEGT. The trim removed 1 base at V and 2 bases at J, leaving 2 bases unmatched. Assay: immunoSEQ multiplex PCR; the TCRdb copy retains only in-frame clones and omits some. This table holds 93,000 or so clones, more than 75% found once. Sequencing was done on a sample of peripheral blood. The origin of this receptor is a human donor in a cohort sampled during active COVID-19. The J gene is TRBJ2-7, the V gene TRBV6-1; the match to TRBD2 covers 10 bases. The CDR3 bases are TGTGCCAGCAGTGAAGGGACTAGCGGCACCTACGAGCAGTACTTC. Amino acids: CASSEGTSGTYEQYF.